This T cell receptor (beta chain) was obtained from a study of T cell changes during pregnancy in multiple sclerosis. Germline V gene sequence: CDR1 MNHEY, CDR2 SMNVEV (reference sequence). V was clipped by 7 bases and J by 5 bases, with 19 bases between them. This CDR3 is built from 15 residues. The data were produced by immunoSEQ multiplex PCR, yet TCRdb's version contains in-frame clones alone and is incomplete. The sample consists of 50,000 to 65,000 clones, approximately 93% of them appearing once. This specimen consisted of CD8+ T cells from peripheral blood mononuclear cells, obtained in the second trimester of pregnancy. The receptor comes from a female donor with multiple sclerosis, enrolled in a pregnancy study. This chain links TRBV27 with TRBJ2-3; TRBD2 might be the D (7 bases). The chain's CDR3 is CASTPSGGWVDTQYF. In nucleotides, the CDR3 is TGTGCCAGCACGCCCTCGGGGGGCTGGGTAGATACGCAGTATTTT.